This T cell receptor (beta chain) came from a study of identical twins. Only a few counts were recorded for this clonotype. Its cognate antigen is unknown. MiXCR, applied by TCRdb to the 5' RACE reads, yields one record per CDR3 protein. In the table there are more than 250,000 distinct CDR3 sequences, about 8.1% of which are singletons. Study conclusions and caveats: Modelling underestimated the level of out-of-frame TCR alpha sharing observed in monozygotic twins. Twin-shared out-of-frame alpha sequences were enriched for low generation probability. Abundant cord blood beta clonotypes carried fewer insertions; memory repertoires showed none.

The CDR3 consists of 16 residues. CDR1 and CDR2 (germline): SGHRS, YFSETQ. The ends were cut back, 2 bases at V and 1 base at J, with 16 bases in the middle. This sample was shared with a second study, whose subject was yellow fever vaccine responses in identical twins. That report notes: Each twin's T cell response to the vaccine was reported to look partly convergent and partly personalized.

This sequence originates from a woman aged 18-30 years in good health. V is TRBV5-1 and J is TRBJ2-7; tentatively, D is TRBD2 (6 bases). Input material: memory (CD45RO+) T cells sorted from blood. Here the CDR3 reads CASSLNIGTYSYEQYF. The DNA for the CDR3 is TGCGCCAGCAGCTTAAATATCGGGACTTATTCCTACGAGCAGTACTTC.